Listed here are 17 T cell receptor beta chains from one sample, sequenced in a study of blood T cell repertoires in COVID-19. Only in-frame clones appear in the TCRdb table, and some are missing; sequencing was by immunoSEQ multiplex PCR. The data contain more than 75,000 clones, 87% of them singletons. The sample consisted of peripheral blood. These receptors were taken from a man aged 30 to 45 with acute or convalescent COVID-19.

In DNA form, the CDR3 reads TGTGCCTGGAGTTCGGGAGGCACAGATACGCAGTATTTT. It codes for CAWSSGGTDTQYF. The chain joins TRBV30 to TRBJ2-3, with D possibly TRBD2 on 6 matching bases. The CDR3 spans 13 residues. Deletions cut 2 bases from V and 1 base from J, with 7 bases between. CDR1 is GTSNPN and CDR2 is SVGIG in the germline V gene (reference sequence).

This chain connects TRBV28 to TRBJ2-7; 10 bases match TRBD1. The trim removed 6 bases at V and 7 bases at J, leaving 9 bases unmatched. This CDR3 is 14 amino acids long. CDR1 MDHEN and CDR2 SYDVKM come from the germline V gene. CDR3 sequence: CASRSTGGAGEQYF. The CDR3 DNA sequence: TGTGCCAGCAGATCGACAGGGGGCGCGGGGGAGCAGTACTTC.

The rearrangement joins TRBV9 to TRBJ2-3; TRBD2 might be the D (5 bases). The germline V gene encodes CDR1 SGDLS and CDR2 YYNGEE. The CDR3 is made up of 15 amino acids. V lost 4 bases, J lost 6 bases, and 18 bases lay in between. For the CDR3, the DNA is TGTGCCAGCAGCCGACTATGGTTAGCGCTCGATACGCAGTATTTT. It encodes CASSRLWLALDTQYF.

This chain uses TRBV7-9 with TRBJ2-1; D not certain. The germline V and J ends were trimmed by 2 bases and 7 bases, with 18 bases remaining between them. CDR1 SEHNR and CDR2 FQNEAQ come from the germline V gene (reference sequence). The CDR3 sequence is 16 residues long. The CDR3 reads CASSLTLWSLRNEQFF. DNA of the CDR3: TGTGCCAGCAGCTTAACGCTTTGGTCGCTTAGAAATGAGCAGTTCTTC.

This rearrangement joins TRBV4-2 to TRBJ2-3; 12 bases line up with TRBD2. V lost 0 bases, J lost 0 bases, and 7 bases stayed unmatched. CDR3 size: 19 residues. Germline-derived CDR1 and CDR2 are LGHNA and YNFKEQ. CDR3 DNA sequence: TGTGCCAGCAGCCAAGAAAGGCCTAGCGGGAGGGCGAGCACAGATACGCAGTATTTT. Amino acids: CASSQERPSGRASTDTQYF.

This chain links TRBV6-5 with TRBJ1-1; D possibly corresponds to TRBD1 (5 bases). The CDR3 spans 16 residues. Germline V gene lookup returns CDR1 MNHEY and CDR2 SVGAGI. V was trimmed by 0 bases and J by 2 bases, leaving 13 bases between them. CDR3 coding DNA: TGTGCCAGCAGTTACTCGGTCAACAGGCGAAACACTGAAGCTTTCTTT. It encodes CASSYSVNRRNTEAFF.

This clone was seen only once. The genes are TRBV7-8 and TRBJ2-5, with 8 bases identical to TRBD2. Germline V gene sequence: CDR1 SGHVS, CDR2 FQNEAQ. V shed 5 bases, J shed 4 bases, and the junction held 21 bases outside the gene matches. The length of the CDR3 is 19 residues. In DNA, the CDR3 is TGTGCCAGCAGCCAAGCTAGGTTCCCGGGGGGGCGCAGATTAGAGACCCAGTACTTC. Its translation is CASSQARFPGGRRLETQYF. Full variable domain (remainder filled in from reference TRBV7-8 and TRBJ2-5): GAGVSQSPRYKVAKRGQDVALRCDPISGHVSLFWYQQALGQGPEFLTYFQNEAQLDKSGLPSDRFFAERPEGSVSTLKIQRTQQEDSAVYLCASSQARFPGGRRLETQYFGPGTRLLVL.

V usage is TRBV11-2 and J usage is TRBJ2-1, with unresolved D. Germline CDR1 is SGHAT and CDR2 is FQNNGV. The CDR3 is made up of 14 amino acids. Trimming removed 1 base from V and 8 bases from J, with 12 bases in between. CDR3 residues: CASSLGESPHEQFF. The CDR3 bases are TGTGCCAGCAGCTTAGGAGAGAGCCCACATGAGCAGTTCTTC.

V and J are TRBV6-4 and TRBJ1-4, with 8 positions matching TRBD1. Germline V gene data show CDR1 as MRHNA and CDR2 as SNTAGT. CDR3 size: 14 residues. V shed 3 bases and J 7 bases; nucleotides not matched to a gene: 4. CDR3 nucleotide sequence: TGTGCCAGCAGTGAAGGACAGGGCGGTGAAAAACTGTTTTTT. Encoded protein: CASSEGQGGEKLFF.

The chain links TRBV4-1 to TRBJ1-2; possible D gene TRBD1, 5 bases. The CDR3 is made up of 15 amino acids. V was cut by 1 base and J by 3 bases, with 12 bases left in between. Germline V gives CDR1 MGHRA, CDR2 YSYEKL. The CDR3 DNA follows: TGCGCCAGCAGCCAAGGAACAGGATCCTACTATGGCTACACCTTC. This sequence encodes CASSQGTGSYYGYTF.

This chain uses TRBV28 with TRBJ2-7; 7 nucleotides agree with TRBD1. From germline, CDR1 is MDHEN and CDR2 SYDVKM. The CDR3 loop spans 15 amino acids. With V trimmed by 6 bases and J by 5 bases, 13 bases remained unmatched. CDR3 in amino acids: CASRSGGPSGHEQYF. CDR3 nucleotides: TGTGCCAGCAGGTCAGGGGGACCAAGTGGGCACGAGCAGTACTTC.

This clone has ten or more counts. V is TRBV28 and J is TRBJ2-7; 14 bases match TRBD2. Looked up from germline, CDR1 is MDHEN and CDR2 is SYDVKM. There are 16 residues in the CDR3. V shed 7 bases and J 5 bases; nucleotides not matched to a gene: 10. The CDR3 coding sequence is TGTGCCAGCACCTTGACCCCGGGACTAGCGGGAGACGAGCAGTACTTC. This translates into CASTLTPGLAGDEQYF.

This chain joins TRBV2 and TRBJ2-7, with D possibly matching TRBD1 (6 bases). The CDR3 is made up of 13 amino acids. Germline assignment: CDR1 SNHLY and CDR2 FYNNEI. V lost 3 bases to trimming and J lost 6 bases, with 12 bases between them. Written as DNA, the CDR3 is TGTGCCAGCAGTGACGTTCCAGGGGCCGAGCAGTACTTC. This gives the protein CASSDVPGAEQYF.

The chain recombines TRBV2 with TRBJ2-1; TRBD2 is a possible D gene (5 bases). CDR3 size: 13 residues. Germline V lookup: CDR1 SNHLY, CDR2 FYNNEI. Trimming stripped 7 bases from V and 2 bases from J, with 9 bases between. CDR3 in amino acids: CASKKRTYNEQFF. Here the CDR3 DNA reads TGTGCCAGCAAGAAGCGGACCTACAATGAGCAGTTCTTC.

The chain employs TRBV5-6 and TRBJ2-7, with a weak D call TRBD1 (8 bases). The germline V gene has CDR1 SGHDT and CDR2 YYEEEE. V was clipped by 5 bases and J by 2 bases, with 17 bases between them. The CDR3 spans 15 residues. The CDR3 DNA follows: TGTGCCAGCAGACTGACAGGGGAGGGGGCCTACGAGCAGTACTTC. This gives the protein CASRLTGEGAYEQYF.

The chain employs TRBV25-1 and TRBJ1-2; 10 bases are shared with TRBD1. With V trimmed by 7 bases and J by 6 bases, 11 bases remained unmatched. In germline, CDR1 is MGHDK, CDR2 SYGVNS. The CDR3 spans 15 residues. For the CDR3, the DNA is TGTGCCAGCATCGGACCGGGACAGGGGTCCGATGGCTACACCTTC. This codes for CASIGPGQGSDGYTF.

CDR3 coding DNA: TGCAGTGCTAGTTCTGGGGGGGGCAATCAGCCCCAGCATTTT. Translation gives CSASSGGGNQPQHF. This rearrangement joins TRBV20-1 to TRBJ1-5; perhaps TRBD1 as D (5 bases). The CDR3 extends over 14 amino acids. Trimming removed 3 bases at V and 2 bases at J, with 11 bases between. The germline V gene encodes CDR1 DFQATT and CDR2 SNEGSKA (reference sequence).